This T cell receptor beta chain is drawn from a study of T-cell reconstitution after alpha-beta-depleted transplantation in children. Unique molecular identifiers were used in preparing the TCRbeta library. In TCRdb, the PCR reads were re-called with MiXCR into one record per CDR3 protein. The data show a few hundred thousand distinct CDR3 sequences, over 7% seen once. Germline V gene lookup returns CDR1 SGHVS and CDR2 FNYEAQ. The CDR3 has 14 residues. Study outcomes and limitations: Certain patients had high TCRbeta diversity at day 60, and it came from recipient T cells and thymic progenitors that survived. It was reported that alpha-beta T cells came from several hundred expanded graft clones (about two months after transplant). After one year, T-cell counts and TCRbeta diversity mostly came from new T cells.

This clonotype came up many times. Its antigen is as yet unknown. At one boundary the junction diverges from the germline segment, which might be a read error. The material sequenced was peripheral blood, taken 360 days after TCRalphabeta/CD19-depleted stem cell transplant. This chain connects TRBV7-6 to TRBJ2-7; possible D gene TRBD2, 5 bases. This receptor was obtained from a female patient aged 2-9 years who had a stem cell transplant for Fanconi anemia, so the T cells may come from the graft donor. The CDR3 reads CASSVAPVGDEQYF. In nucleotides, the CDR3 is TGTGCCAGCAGCGTAGCCCCTGTCGGGGACGAGCAGTACTTC.